One sample yielded the 27 T cell receptor beta chains listed below, sequenced in a study of TIL therapy for anti-PD-1-resistant metastatic lung cancer. The time point is: pre-treatment sample, taken before nivolumab and TIL therapy. The immunoSEQ assay was v3. The method was immunoSEQ multiplex PCR; TCRdb's version includes in-frame clones alone and lacks a portion of them. The data show more than 55,000 clones, approximately 78% seen once. This specimen consisted of blood, obtained at baseline. Source of these receptors: a person aged 30 to 80 with non-small cell lung cancer.

In this sample, this clone turned up a few times. The chain is built from TRBV19 and TRBJ1-6; 10 bases are shared with TRBD1. The germline V gene encodes CDR1 LNHDA and CDR2 SQIVND (reference sequence). This CDR3 spans 16 amino acids. Unmatched junction bases numbered 11, after V lost 6 bases and J lost 9 bases. The CDR3, as DNA: TGTGCCAGTAGGAAGAGCCGGGACAGGGGATTTTCACCCCTCCACTTT. Translating it yields CASRKSRDRGFSPLHF.

The chain links TRBV7-2 to TRBJ2-1, with 11 bases identical to TRBD2. Germline loops: CDR1 SGHTA, CDR2 FQGNSA. The ends lost 6 bases at V and 9 bases at J; junction bases unmatched: 10. This CDR3 is built from 15 residues. CDR3 DNA: TGTGCCAGCAGGATAGCGGGGGGGGTCCTGGGTGAGCAGTTCTTC. Residues: CASRIAGGVLGEQFF.

The chain carries TRBV10-3 and TRBJ2-1; perhaps TRBD1 as D (6 bases). Trimming took 1 base from V and 8 from J, leaving 18 bases between them. This CDR3 spans 16 amino acids. Looked up from germline, CDR1 is ENHRY and CDR2 is SYGVKD. The CDR3: CAISEFGVAGDYEQFF. CDR3 in DNA: TGTGCCATCAGTGAGTTCGGGGTAGCAGGGGATTATGAGCAGTTCTTC.

The rearrangement joins TRBV5-6 to TRBJ2-6; D perhaps matches TRBD1 (6 bases). Trimming pared 0 bases from V and 3 bases from J, leaving 16 bases between. The germline V gene encodes CDR1 SGHDT and CDR2 YYEEEE. The CDR3 is 18 amino acids. In nucleotides, the CDR3 is TGTGCCAGCAGCTTGGCCATCGGGTCAGGGGTTGGGGCCAACGTCCTGACTTTC. This encodes CASSLAIGSGVGANVLTF.

The gene calls are TRBV4-2 and TRBJ1-2; maybe TRBD1 (5 bases). This CDR3 is 13 amino acids long. Germline V gives CDR1 LGHNA, CDR2 YNFKEQ. Trimming cost V 0 bases and J 7 bases, with 9 bases left between them. The CDR3 DNA is TGTGCCAGCAGCCAAGATGCGGGGGTTGGCTACACCTTC. Residues: CASSQDAGVGYTF.

This chain connects TRBV3-1 (or the pseudogene TRBV3-2) to TRBJ1-2; D might be TRBD1 (5 bases). The CDR3 loop spans 12 amino acids. Germline V gene sequence: CDR1 LGHDT, CDR2 YNNKEL (reference sequence). The V end lost 8 bases, the J end lost 7 bases, and 14 bases lay between the germline ends. For the CDR3, the DNA is TGTGCCAGCCCTGAGTCCAGGGCTGGCTACACCTTC. This sequence encodes CASPESRAGYTF.

The chain is built from TRBV6-2 or TRBV6-3 and TRBJ2-7; TRBD1 matches at 7 bases. The CDR3 totals 15 residues. Trimming took 6 bases from V and 0 from J; bases not matched to a gene: 8. Germline CDR1 MNHEY, CDR2 SVGEGT. CDR3 in amino acids: CASRPGGQTSYEQYF. The CDR3 coding sequence is TGTGCCAGCAGGCCTGGGGGACAGACCTCCTACGAGCAGTACTTC.

V gene TRBV7-8 combines with J gene TRBJ2-3, with 7 bases identical to TRBD1. The CDR3 covers 16 residues. CDR1 and CDR2 from the germline V gene are SGHVS and FQNEAQ. V shed 2 bases and J 0 bases; nucleotides not matched to a gene: 5. The DNA of the CDR3 is TGTGCCAGCAGCTTACATCGACAGGGAAGCACAGATACGCAGTATTTT. It is translated as CASSLHRQGSTDTQYF.

This clone was observed once. J is TRBJ2-5 and V is TRBV7-7, with D perhaps assigned TRBD1 or TRBD2 (6 bases each). This CDR3 spans 15 amino acids. V lost 0 bases to trimming and J lost 5 bases, with 13 bases between them. The V gene's germline CDR1 is SSHAT and CDR2 FNYEAQ (reference sequence). CDR3 in DNA: TGTGCCAGCAGCTTAGCGGGAGGCCAGGGGGAGACCCAGTACTTC. Translation: CASSLAGGQGETQYF.

The chain couples TRBV2 to TRBJ2-7; D remains unclear. CDR1 and CDR2 from the germline V gene are SNHLY and FYNNEI. The CDR3 covers 13 residues. Between the trimmed V and J ends, which lost 2 bases and 2 bases, there was a span of 7 bases. Here the CDR3 reads CASSESMPYEQYF. In nucleotides, the CDR3 is TGTGCCAGCAGTGAATCCATGCCCTACGAGCAGTACTTC. The full variable domain, with the rest looked up from reference TRBV2 and TRBJ2-7, is EPEVTQTPSHQVTQMGQEVILRCVPISNHLYFYWYRQILGQKVEFLVSFYNNEISEKSEIFDDQFSVERPDGSNFTLKIRSTKLEDSAMYFCASSESMPYEQYFGPGTRLTVT.

This clone turned up a few times. The V gene is TRBV9, the J gene TRBJ1-1; D call uncertain. V lost 4 bases and J lost 1, with 5 bases in between. Germline loops: CDR1 SGDLS, CDR2 YYNGEE. The CDR3 is 12 residues long. CDR3 DNA: TGTGCCAGCAGCCTTGGGAACACTGAAGCTTTCTTT. Translating gives CASSLGNTEAFF.

This clone was counted a single time. In DNA form, the CDR3 reads TGTGCCAGCAGCTTTTTTCCCCTCTACCGGGACAGGGAAGGGGCCCAGTACTTC. Translated: CASSFFPLYRDREGAQYF. This chain connects TRBV7-9 to TRBJ2-5, with 9 bases fitting TRBD1. This CDR3 comprises 18 residues. Trimming removed 3 bases from V and 9 bases from J; junction bases left unmatched: 20. Germline CDR1 reads SEHNR; CDR2 reads FQNEAQ (reference sequence).

The rearrangement uses TRBV21-1 and TRBJ2-7; TRBD1, the D gene given by the table, was not confirmed from the DNA. TRBV21-1 is termed a pseudogene. The CDR3 is made up of 14 amino acids. CDR3 region: CASSIFYSGYEQYF. For the CDR3, the DNA is TGTGCCAGCAGCATTTTTTACTCAGGGTACGAGCAGTACTTC.

The chain combines TRBV28 with TRBJ2-7; no firm D call. The CDR3 runs 11 residues. Per germline, CDR1 MDHEN and CDR2 SYDVKM. V was shortened by 6 bases and J by 0 bases, with 3 bases between the two germline ends. As DNA, the CDR3 is TGTGCCAGCAGCTTCTCCTACGAGCAGTACTTC. Its protein product is CASSFSYEQYF.

V is TRBV12-3 or TRBV12-4 and J is TRBJ2-1, with unresolved D. This CDR3 region has 13 residues. V was clipped by 3 bases and J by 7 bases, with 10 bases between them. This chain's CDR3 is CASSLGAANEQFF. Here the CDR3 DNA reads TGTGCCAGCAGTTTGGGTGCCGCAAATGAGCAGTTCTTC.

The genes are TRBV6-2 or TRBV6-3 and TRBJ2-7, with a tentative D call TRBD1 (5 bases). V gave up 7 bases and J gave up 2 bases, with 15 bases separating them. This CDR3 is built from 14 residues. Germline CDR1 reads MNHEY; CDR2 reads SVGEGT. The CDR3 DNA reads TGTGCCAGCACCCCATGGCAGGGAACCTACGAGCAGTACTTC. Its translation: CASTPWQGTYEQYF.

V is TRBV7-8 and J is TRBJ2-3; the D is unclear. The germline gives CDR1 SGHVS, CDR2 FQNEAQ. The CDR3 totals 15 residues. V was shortened by 1 base and J by 2 bases, with 10 bases between the two germline ends. CDR3 in amino acids: CASSLGGPYTDTQYF. The CDR3 nucleotides are TGTGCCAGCAGCTTAGGCGGACCTTACACAGATACGCAGTATTTT.

The chain recombines TRBV27 with TRBJ2-2; D is uncertain. The CDR3 has 13 residues. CDR1 is MNHEY, CDR2 SMNVEV, per germline (reference sequence). Trimming left V 5 bases short and J 8 bases short, with 12 bases between. The DNA for the CDR3 is TGTGCCAGCAGTCCCCGAGGCTCGGGGGAGCTGTTTTTT. The encoded protein is CASSPRGSGELFF.

The rearrangement uses TRBV5-1 and TRBJ2-5; 10 positions agree with TRBD1. CDR3 length: 15 amino acids. CDR1 SGHRS and CDR2 YFSETQ come from the germline V gene. Trimming removed 4 bases from V and 7 bases from J; junction bases left unmatched: 10. CDR3 in DNA: TGCGCCAGCAGCAACCGACAGGGGGACAGGGGGACCCAGTACTTC. It translates to CASSNRQGDRGTQYF.

This chain links TRBV11-1 with TRBJ1-1; possibly TRBD1 for D (6 bases). CDR1 SGHAT and CDR2 FQDESV come from the germline V gene (reference sequence). This CDR3 contains 14 residues. V dropped 4 bases and J dropped 6 bases, with 15 bases sitting between them. The CDR3 nucleotides are TGTGCCAGCAGCTCGGTCGGACAGTTCGCTGAAGCTTTCTTT. Protein: CASSSVGQFAEAFF.

V is TRBV4-1 and J is TRBJ2-2; 14 bases line up with TRBD2. This CDR3 region has 18 residues. V shed 1 base, J shed 4 bases, and the junction held 5 bases outside the gene matches. Germline CDR1 reads MGHRA; CDR2 reads YSYEKL. In DNA, the CDR3 is TGCGCCAGCAGCCAAGGGGGACTAGCGGGGGTGGGCACCGGGGAGCTGTTTTTT. This encodes CASSQGGLAGVGTGELFF.

The V and J genes are TRBV28 and TRBJ2-1; D ambiguous. This CDR3 is 11 amino acids long. V was cut by 7 bases and J by 11 bases, with 12 bases left in between. Looked up from germline, CDR1 is MDHEN and CDR2 is SYDVKM. CDR3 amino acids: CASNDTAQQFF. Written as DNA, the CDR3 is TGTGCCAGCAACGATACGGCCCAGCAGTTCTTC.

The rearrangement joins TRBV2 to TRBJ2-5; D gene uncertain. Germline CDR1 reads SNHLY; CDR2 reads FYNNEI. This CDR3 contains 13 residues. Trimming took off 8 bases at V and 3 bases at J, with 13 bases between the two ends. The CDR3 DNA sequence: TGTGCCAGCCACCGGACGGAGAAAGAGACCCAGTACTTC. This gives the protein CASHRTEKETQYF.

The chain couples TRBV7-9 to TRBJ1-3, with D possibly being TRBD1 (5 bases). The germline CDR1 and CDR2 sequences are SEHNR and FQNEAQ (reference sequence). The CDR3 runs 14 residues. V was shortened by 5 bases and J by 4 bases, with 12 bases between the two germline ends. The CDR3 sequence: CASSATALGNTIYF. The CDR3 DNA reads as TGTGCCAGCAGCGCGACAGCTCTAGGAAACACCATATATTTT.

V is TRBV28 and J is TRBJ1-5, with D possibly TRBD1 on 6 matching bases. Germline-derived CDR1 and CDR2 are MDHEN and SYDVKM. This CDR3 comprises 15 residues. The V and J ends lost 6 bases and 3 bases respectively, with 15 bases between them. Written as DNA, the CDR3 is TGTGCCAGCAGCGGACAGATATTTGACAATCAGCCCCAGCATTTT. Protein product: CASSGQIFDNQPQHF. Drawing the rest from reference TRBV28 and TRBJ1-5, the complete variable domain is DVKVTQSSRYLVKRTGEKVFLECVQDMDHENMFWYRQDPGLGLRLIYFSYDVKMKEKGDIPEGYSVSREKKERFSLILESASTNQTSMYLCASSGQIFDNQPQHFGDGTRLSIL.

This clone turned up a few times. V and J are TRBV6-2 or TRBV6-3 and TRBJ1-1; D possibly corresponds to TRBD1 (5 bases). V lost 2 bases and J 3 bases, leaving 7 bases between the germline ends. Germline V lookup: CDR1 MNHEY, CDR2 SVGEGT. CDR3 length: 13 amino acids. CDR3 sequence (DNA): TGTGCCAGCAGTTACAGGGGCTACACTGAAGCTTTCTTT. Amino acids: CASSYRGYTEAFF.

This chain links TRBV5-5 with TRBJ2-5; TRBD2 aligns across 11 bases. V gave up 3 bases and J gave up 4 bases; unmatched junction bases: 8. Germline V lookup: CDR1 SGHKS, CDR2 YYEKEE (reference sequence). This CDR3 is built from 16 residues. CDR3 residues: CASSYVSSGRTETQYF. Here the CDR3 DNA reads TGTGCCAGCAGCTATGTCTCTAGCGGGAGGACAGAGACCCAGTACTTC.